These 30 T cell receptor beta chains came from one sample sequenced in a study of control samples from healthy donors and cancer patients. This table comes from immunoSEQ multiplex PCR, and its TCRdb copy is limited to in-frame clones, with some not included. The table has over 200,000 clones, around 79% seen once. Sequenced: PBMCs. The receptors derive from a woman aged 55-69 years with lung cancer.

The chain employs TRBV18 and TRBJ2-3, with D possibly TRBD2 on 6 matching bases. Between the trimmed V and J ends, which lost 5 bases and 3 bases, there was a span of 9 bases. Germline V lookup: CDR1 KGHSH, CDR2 LQKENI. The CDR3 covers 13 residues. The CDR3 loop reads CASSAGTTDTQYF. The CDR3 coding sequence is TGTGCCAGCTCAGCCGGGACTACAGATACGCAGTATTTT.

The chain recombines TRBV28 with TRBJ2-5; 7 bases align to TRBD2. This CDR3 contains 16 residues. The trim removed 2 bases at V and 2 bases at J, leaving 8 bases unmatched. From germline, CDR1 is MDHEN and CDR2 SYDVKM. The CDR3 coding sequence is TGTGCCAGCAGTTTAGTTCTAGCGGAAGATCAAGAGACCCAGTACTTC. Protein product: CASSLVLAEDQETQYF.

V is TRBV10-2 and J is TRBJ2-1; TRBD2 is a possible D gene (5 bases). Germline CDR1 WSHSY, CDR2 SAAADI. V shed 5 bases and J shed 6 bases, with 17 bases lying between them. This CDR3 comprises 15 residues. The CDR3 loop is CASSPVMLRGNEQFF. The CDR3 region has the DNA TGCGCCAGCAGTCCCGTGATGCTACGGGGCAATGAGCAGTTCTTC.

This clone was found a few times. The V and J genes are TRBV28 and TRBJ2-7, with D maybe TRBD1 (6 bases). Germline loops: CDR1 MDHEN, CDR2 SYDVKM. The CDR3 runs 15 residues. Between the trimmed V and J ends, which lost 6 bases and 4 bases, there was a span of 19 bases. CDR3 bases: TGTGCCAGCAGCCTGATAGGGACACGACCGTACGAGCAGTACTTC. As protein: CASSLIGTRPYEQYF.

The rearrangement links TRBV7-9 to TRBJ2-2; 9 bases agree with TRBD1. CDR1 and CDR2 from the germline V gene are SEHNR and FQNEAQ (reference sequence). This CDR3 is 16 amino acids long. V was clipped by 3 bases and J by 5 bases; unmatched bases: 7. Written as DNA, the CDR3 is TGTGCCAGCAGCTTCTTTGGACAGGGGCGTACCGGGGAGCTGTTTTTT. Protein: CASSFFGQGRTGELFF.

J is TRBJ1-4 and V is TRBV10-2, with D hard to call. The germline V gene encodes CDR1 WSHSY and CDR2 SAAADI. V was trimmed by 7 bases and J by 9 bases, leaving 15 bases between them. CDR3 length: 13 amino acids. The CDR3 is CASTDPGIKKLFF. The CDR3 bases are TGCGCCAGCACGGACCCCGGGATTAAAAAACTGTTTTTT.

This clone occurred many times. The chain is built from TRBV19 and TRBJ1-6, with D maybe TRBD1 (6 bases). Germline V gives CDR1 LNHDA, CDR2 SQIVND (reference sequence). CDR3 length equals 15 residues. V lost 7 bases and J 4 bases, leaving 14 bases between the germline ends. CDR3 region: CASTPGDQYNSPLHF. In DNA, the CDR3 is TGTGCCAGTACCCCAGGGGATCAATATAATTCACCCCTCCACTTT.

The genes are TRBV6-5 and TRBJ1-2; D not certain. CDR1 and CDR2 (germline): MNHEY, SVGAGI. The ends were cut back, 11 bases at V and 2 bases at J, with 12 bases in the middle. This CDR3 contains 12 residues. As DNA, the CDR3 is TGTGCCTCGCGACCGACCAACTATGGCTACACCTTC. Encoded protein: CASRPTNYGYTF.

The CDR3 here is CASSIGTVPSLTF. The CDR3 region has the DNA TGTGCCAGTAGTATCGGGACAGTCCCTTCCCTGACCTTC. The chain carries TRBV19 and TRBJ1-2; 7 positions match TRBD1. The CDR3 covers 13 residues. Unmatched junction bases numbered 12, after V lost 3 bases and J lost 14 bases. In germline, CDR1 is LNHDA, CDR2 SQIVND (reference sequence). The full variable domain, rest sourced from reference TRBV19 and TRBJ1-2, is DGGITQSPKYLFRKEGQNVTLSCEQNLNHDAMYWYRQDPGQGLRLIYYSQIVNDFQKGDIAEGYSVSREKKESFPLTVTSAQKNPTAFYLCASSIGTVPSLTFGSGTRLTVV.

The V and J genes are TRBV2 and TRBJ1-6, with 9 nucleotides matching TRBD1. Trimming at V came to 6 bases and at J to 2 bases, leaving 5 bases not matched to a gene. Germline-derived CDR1 and CDR2 are SNHLY and FYNNEI. The CDR3 runs 16 residues. The CDR3 protein is CASRLGTGPYNSPLHF. CDR3 bases: TGTGCCAGCAGGCTCGGGACAGGGCCCTATAATTCACCCCTCCACTTT.

J is TRBJ1-1 and V is TRBV2; possible D gene TRBD1, 6 bases. V was shortened by 2 bases and J by 5 bases, with 15 bases between the two germline ends. The CDR3 length is 15 residues. CDR1 and CDR2 (germline): SNHLY, FYNNEI. The CDR3 spells CASSERGIRWTEAFF. The CDR3 DNA reads TGTGCCAGCAGTGAAAGGGGGATAAGATGGACTGAAGCTTTCTTT. Full variable domain (rest looked up from reference TRBV2 and TRBJ1-1): EPEVTQTPSHQVTQMGQEVILRCVPISNHLYFYWYRQILGQKVEFLVSFYNNEISEKSEIFDDQFSVERPDGSNFTLKIRSTKLEDSAMYFCASSERGIRWTEAFFGQGTRLTVV.

The rearrangement links TRBV18 to TRBJ1-4; no clear D. Germline V gives CDR1 KGHSH, CDR2 LQKENI. The CDR3 runs to 17 residues. Trimming pared 4 bases from V and 8 bases from J, leaving 23 bases between. The CDR3 spells CASSLEYGGIPGEKLFF. Written as DNA, the CDR3 is TGTGCCAGCTCACTCGAGTACGGTGGAATCCCGGGGGAAAAACTGTTTTTT.

This clone was detected only a few times. V gene TRBV2 combines with J gene TRBJ1-5; unclear D gene. From germline, CDR1 is SNHLY and CDR2 FYNNEI. V was trimmed by 3 bases and J by 4 bases, leaving 7 bases between them. This CDR3 contains 13 residues. CDR3 nucleotides: TGTGCCAGCAGTGATTTGGGAAATCAGCCCCAGCATTTT. Translating gives CASSDLGNQPQHF.

V is TRBV11-3 and J is TRBJ2-3; 11 bases match TRBD1. Losses at the gene ends were 5 bases for V and 3 bases for J; bases not matched to a gene: 4. Per the germline V gene, CDR1 is SGHNT and CDR2 is YENEEA. The CDR3 extends over 15 amino acids. The CDR3 DNA is TGTGCCAGCAGCCCCGGGACAGGGGGTACAGATACGCAGTATTTT. Translation: CASSPGTGGTDTQYF.

The chain uses TRBV6-4 and TRBJ2-1; TRBD2 aligns across 13 bases. Germline V gene lookup returns CDR1 MRHNA and CDR2 SNTAGT. After removal of 4 bases from V and 6 bases from J, the junction contained 0 bases not matched to a gene. The CDR3 extends over 14 amino acids. CDR3 protein: CASSGLAGGNEQFF. The CDR3 nucleotides are TGTGCCAGCAGTGGACTAGCGGGGGGCAATGAGCAGTTCTTC.

The rearrangement joins TRBV5-6 to TRBJ1-5, with 8 nucleotides matching TRBD1. The germline gives CDR1 SGHDT, CDR2 YYEEEE. This CDR3 has 16 residues. Germline trimming cut 0 bases from V and 7 bases from J; bases unmatched to any gene: 9. CDR3 nucleotides: TGTGCCAGCAGCTTGGCGGGGCAGGGGGCAGTGCAGCCCCAGCATTTT. It codes for CASSLAGQGAVQPQHF.

This clone has a single count. The chain carries TRBV5-1 and TRBJ2-5, with D tentatively TRBD2 (6 bases). CDR3 length: 16 amino acids. Germline loops: CDR1 SGHRS, CDR2 YFSETQ. V lost 4 bases and J lost 4, with 20 bases in between. CDR3 coding DNA: TGCGCCAGCAGCCCGGGTGGGGCGGGAATGCGAGAGACCCAGTACTTC. It is translated as CASSPGGAGMRETQYF.

V and J are TRBV5-1 and TRBJ2-2; D is perhaps TRBD1 (6 bases). Between the trimmed V and J ends, which lost 0 bases and 5 bases, there was a span of 8 bases. Germline V gene data show CDR1 as SGHRS and CDR2 as YFSETQ. The CDR3 length is 14 residues. The CDR3 nucleotides are TGCGCCAGCAGCTTGGACAGGGCAACCGGGGAGCTGTTTTTT. Its protein product is CASSLDRATGELFF.

The chain recombines TRBV7-8 with TRBJ2-5; 10 bases line up with TRBD1. The CDR3 contains 16 residues. Germline CDR1 is SGHVS and CDR2 is FQNEAQ. V lost 6 bases to trimming and J lost 5 bases; unmatched junction nucleotides: 12. The CDR3, as DNA: TGTGCCAGCAGACGCCCGGGACAGGGGATTATGGAGACCCAGTACTTC. Its protein product is CASRRPGQGIMETQYF.

In nucleotides, the CDR3 is TGTGCCAGCTACAGGGAATCGACTGAAGCTTTCTTT. It is translated as CASYRESTEAFF. J is TRBJ1-1 and V is TRBV6-5, with D possibly matching TRBD1 (6 bases). Germline V gene data show CDR1 as MNHEY and CDR2 as SVGAGI. This CDR3 contains 12 residues. The V gene lost 8 bases and the J gene lost 5 bases, with 12 bases spanning the gap.

This chain links TRBV5-1 with TRBJ2-3, with D perhaps assigned TRBD1 or TRBD2 (5 bases each). The V end was cut by 1 base, the J end by 3 bases, with 12 bases between. Germline V gene lookup returns CDR1 SGHRS and CDR2 YFSETQ. This CDR3 contains 15 residues. The CDR3 DNA follows: TGCGCCAGCAGCTTGTACGGGGCTCGGACAGATACGCAGTATTTT. Translation gives CASSLYGARTDTQYF.

This chain joins TRBV12-3 or TRBV12-4 and TRBJ1-1; no clear D gene. Trimming left V 2 bases short and J 5 bases short, with 9 bases between. The CDR3 runs 13 residues. CDR3 amino acids: CASSLYRQTEAFF. In nucleotides, the CDR3 is TGTGCCAGCAGTTTATACCGGCAGACTGAAGCTTTCTTT.

The rearrangement uses TRBV6-5 and TRBJ2-5, with a possible D match to TRBD1 (5 bases). Trimming shortened V by 8 bases and J by 1 base, and 8 bases separated the two germline ends. CDR1 and CDR2 from the germline V gene are MNHEY and SVGAGI. CDR3 size: 12 residues. DNA for the CDR3: TGTGCCAGCGGGGCGGCCCAAGAGACCCAGTACTTC. This gives the protein CASGAAQETQYF.

CDR3 region: CASSIGDNPPYEQYF. The CDR3 nucleotides read TGTGCCAGTAGTATTGGAGACAACCCGCCGTACGAGCAGTACTTC. V and J are TRBV19 and TRBJ2-7; D unclear. Deletions cut 3 bases from V and 4 bases from J, with 16 bases between. Per germline, CDR1 LNHDA and CDR2 SQIVND (reference sequence). CDR3 size: 15 residues. The full variable domain, in which reference TRBV19 and TRBJ2-7 provide the parts outside the CDR3, is DGGITQSPKYLFRKEGQNVTLSCEQNLNHDAMYWYRQDPGQGLRLIYYSQIVNDFQKGDIAEGYSVSREKKESFPLTVTSAQKNPTAFYLCASSIGDNPPYEQYFGPGTRLTVT.

This clone has a handful of counts. J is TRBJ1-5 and V is TRBV28, with D hard to call. CDR3 length: 15 amino acids. The germline V and J ends were trimmed by 6 bases and 6 bases, with 18 bases remaining between them. Germline V CDR1 and CDR2: MDHEN, SYDVKM. CDR3 region: CASSAGPRTSQPQHF. CDR3 coding DNA: TGTGCCAGCAGCGCCGGGCCCCGGACCTCTCAGCCCCAGCATTTT.

The chain employs TRBV7-6 and TRBJ2-3, with D possibly being TRBD1 or TRBD2 (5 bases each). The CDR3 extends over 15 amino acids. The V and J ends lost 1 base and 6 bases respectively, with 14 bases between them. Germline-derived CDR1 and CDR2 are SGHVS and FNYEAQ. The CDR3 sequence is CASSLDGLGADTQYF. For the CDR3, the DNA is TGTGCCAGCAGCTTAGACGGCCTCGGGGCGGATACGCAGTATTTT. Full variable domain (missing parts from reference TRBV7-6 and TRBJ2-3): GAGVSQSPRYKVTKRGQDVALRCDPISGHVSLYWYRQALGQGPEFLTYFNYEAQQDKSGLPNDRFSAERPEGSISTLTIQRTEQRDSAMYRCASSLDGLGADTQYFGPGTRLTVL.

With respect to this clone: Relative to the germline gene, one junction end is altered; a read error may explain this. The CDR3 loop reads CASSEVHGRVF. The CDR3 nucleotides are TGTGCCAGCAGTGAAGTCCATGGACGGGTCTTC. V and J are TRBV2 and TRBJ2-4; D remains ambiguous. The CDR3 is 11 residues long. In germline, CDR1 is SNHLY, CDR2 FYNNEI.

The rearrangement uses TRBV18 and TRBJ1-1; D gene uncertain. CDR1 and CDR2 from the germline V gene are KGHSH and LQKENI. CDR3 length: 14 residues. V lost 2 bases, J lost 2 bases, and 9 bases lay in between. CDR3 residues: CASSPSISNTEAFF. As DNA, the CDR3 is TGTGCCAGCTCACCATCGATTAGCAACACTGAAGCTTTCTTT.

The genes are TRBV7-8 and TRBJ1-1; D gene uncertain. CDR3 length: 12 amino acids. The germline V and J ends were trimmed by 1 base and 11 bases, with 11 bases remaining between them. Germline V gene sequence: CDR1 SGHVS, CDR2 FQNEAQ. This CDR3 is CASSLVDYKAFF. CDR3 coding DNA: TGTGCCAGCAGCTTAGTCGATTATAAGGCTTTCTTT. The whole variable domain, remainder taken from reference TRBV7-8 and TRBJ1-1, is GAGVSQSPRYKVAKRGQDVALRCDPISGHVSLFWYQQALGQGPEFLTYFQNEAQLDKSGLPSDRFFAERPEGSVSTLKIQRTQQEDSAVYLCASSLVDYKAFFGQGTRLTVV.

In the case of this clone: This sample also contains other DNA sequences that code for the same CDR3. This chain links TRBV3-1 (or the pseudogene TRBV3-2) with TRBJ2-1; D gene unclear. Trimming cost V 4 bases and J 10 bases, with 11 bases left between them. The CDR3 spans 12 residues. Germline CDR1 is LGHDT and CDR2 is YNNKEL (reference sequence). CDR3 sequence reads: CASSPLAGEQFF. CDR3 in DNA: TGTGCCAGCAGCCCCCTCGCCGGGGAGCAGTTCTTC.